This record concerns one TCR beta chain sequence. Time point denoted: peripheral blood 6 weeks after treatment start. Each PCR reaction had synthetic TCR analog templates spiked into it. Clones were read by immunoSEQ multiplex PCR, and TCRdb kept only the in-frame ones, dropping some. Of some 48,000 clones listed, 75% to 90% were seen once; the top ten hold 8.5% to 12%. CDR1 is MDHEN and CDR2 is SYDVKM in the germline V gene. This CDR3 is built from 15 residues. V shed 3 bases, J shed 5 bases, and the junction held 8 bases outside the gene matches. This entry comes from a study of PD-L1 blockade in urothelial cancer. As for the study in general: Patients' histories included 0 to 3 prior chemotherapy regimens.

The V gene is TRBV28, the J gene TRBJ1-1; 8 bases agree with TRBD1. The source material was PBMCs, sampled around atezolizumab (anti-PD-L1) treatment. This clonotype originated in a man aged 55 to 70 with urothelial cancer. The CDR3 protein is CASSLRAGGGTEAFF. The CDR3 region has the DNA TGTGCCAGCAGTTTGCGCGCAGGGGGCGGAACTGAAGCTTTCTTT.